The 12 T cell receptor beta chains below come from one sample, sequenced in a study of blood T cells in healthy people across ages. The authors ran a second PCR of about 6 to 11 cycles using a sample-barcoded 5' primer and a J-beta primer mix. In TCRdb, the 5' RACE reads were re-called with MiXCR into one record per CDR3 protein. The sample carries about 840,000 distinct CDR3 sequences, almost 30% recorded once. These same records also appear under a second study, on T cells of mothers and their children.

The sequenced sample consisted of blood. The receptors stem from a woman aged 40 to 50 in good health.

On this clonotype: Mismatch with germline at one junction end may stem from a read error. This chain links TRBV28 with TRBJ2-7, with 7 bases matching TRBD2. This CDR3 contains 14 residues. CDR1 and CDR2 from the germline V gene are MDHEN and SYDVKM. CDR3 sequence (DNA): TGTGCCGGCAGGTTATGGGCGGGGGAATACGAGCAGTACTTC. Protein sequence: CAGRLWAGEYEQYF.

This clonotype has at least ten counts. CDR3 loop: CSVADNEQFF. The DNA of the CDR3 is TGCAGCGTTGCTGACAATGAGCAGTTCTTC. The V call is TRBV29-1, the J call TRBJ2-1, with unresolved D. The CDR3 totals 10 residues. Trimming removed 4 bases at V and 5 bases at J, with 3 bases between. Germline CDR1 and CDR2: SQVTM and ANQGSEA.

The genes are TRBV28 and TRBJ1-1, with 8 nucleotides matching TRBD1. The germline gives CDR1 MDHEN, CDR2 SYDVKM. The trim removed 10 bases at V and 6 bases at J, leaving 16 bases unmatched. This CDR3 spans 15 amino acids. This chain's CDR3 is CATKGQANPTAEAFF. The CDR3, as DNA: TGTGCCACCAAGGGACAGGCCAACCCGACTGCTGAAGCTTTCTTT.

At least ten counts were recorded for this clonotype. The chain recombines TRBV20-1 with TRBJ2-1, with D unclear. Trimming took 0 bases from V and 6 from J, leaving 15 bases between them. Germline V gene data show CDR1 as DFQATT and CDR2 as SNEGSKA (reference sequence). The CDR3 runs 15 residues. The CDR3 reads CSARDRTTPINEQFF. DNA of the CDR3: TGCAGTGCTAGAGATCGAACTACTCCCATCAATGAGCAGTTCTTC.

This clonotype was found many times. This chain uses TRBV7-3 with TRBJ2-1, with D perhaps given as TRBD1 or TRBD2 (5 bases each). CDR1 SGHTA and CDR2 FQGTGA come from the germline V gene. The CDR3 is made up of 12 amino acids. The V gene lost 5 bases and the J gene lost 9 bases, with 11 bases spanning the gap. Here the CDR3 reads CASSQGEGEQFF. The CDR3 coding sequence is TGTGCCAGCAGCCAGGGAGAGGGTGAGCAGTTCTTC. Full variable domain (rest looked up from reference TRBV7-3 and TRBJ2-1): GAGVSQTPSNKVTEKGKYVELRCDPISGHTALYWYRQSLGQGPEFLIYFQGTGAADDSGLPNDRFFAVRPEGSVSTLKIQRTERGDSAVYLCASSQGEGEQFFGPGTRLTVL.

The genes are TRBV9 and TRBJ2-1; 13 bases are a match to TRBD2. The V and J ends lost 1 base and 8 bases, in that order; junction bases with no gene match: 6. The CDR3 extends over 16 amino acids. Germline assignment: CDR1 SGDLS and CDR2 YYNGEE. This chain's CDR3 is CASSVTRGTSGDEQFF. The CDR3 nucleotides read TGTGCCAGCAGCGTAACGCGCGGGACTAGCGGGGATGAGCAGTTCTTC.

The chain couples TRBV28 to TRBJ1-2, with D perhaps TRBD1 (6 bases). CDR3 length: 14 residues. The germline gives CDR1 MDHEN, CDR2 SYDVKM. Trimming removed 4 bases from V and 3 bases from J, with 12 bases in between. CDR3 sequence reads: CASSSLHRDYGYTF. CDR3 sequence (DNA): TGTGCCAGCAGTTCACTTCACAGGGACTATGGCTACACCTTC.

The V call is TRBV5-1, the J call TRBJ2-5; D is possibly TRBD1 or TRBD2 (6 bases each). The V end was cut by 4 bases, the J end by 5 bases, with 21 bases between. The length of the CDR3 is 16 residues. Germline-derived CDR1 and CDR2 are SGHRS and YFSETQ. CDR3 in DNA: TGCGCCAGCAGCCAAACTTTAGGGGGGCGCGGCGAGACCCAGTACTTC. Its protein product is CASSQTLGGRGETQYF.

The chain has TRBV20-1 and TRBJ2-7; 16 bases align to TRBD2. The ends lost 6 bases at V and 3 bases at J; junction bases unmatched: 8. Germline values: CDR1 DFQATT, CDR2 SNEGSKA (reference sequence). The CDR3 consists of 16 residues. CDR3 in DNA: TGCAGTGCAGAGACCGGGACTAGCGGGGGGGTCTACGAGCAGTACTTC. Translation: CSAETGTSGGVYEQYF.

The table lists this clonotype with many counts. The chain carries TRBV7-3 and TRBJ2-3; D might be TRBD1 (5 bases). V was shortened by 5 bases and J by 0 bases, with 12 bases between the two germline ends. Germline V CDR1 and CDR2: SGHTA, FQGTGA. The CDR3 loop spans 15 amino acids. In DNA form, the CDR3 reads TGTGCCAGCAGCGAAGGGGATAGCAGCACAGATACGCAGTATTTT. It is translated as CASSEGDSSTDTQYF.

In this sample, this clonotype turned up a few times. This sequence joins TRBV7-9 and TRBJ1-1, with D unresolved. The CDR3 length is 11 residues. CDR1 and CDR2 (germline): SEHNR, FQNEAQ (reference sequence). V was pared by 1 base and J by 11 bases, with 8 bases between. CDR3 residues: CASSLVEGAFF. DNA of the CDR3: TGTGCCAGCAGCTTAGTAGAAGGCGCTTTCTTT.

This clonotype was observed many times. V and J are TRBV4-1 and TRBJ2-7; possible D gene TRBD1, 5 bases. Looked up from germline, CDR1 is MGHRA and CDR2 is YSYEKL. The germline V and J ends were trimmed by 4 bases and 2 bases, with 18 bases remaining between them. CDR3 length: 16 residues. The CDR3: CASSPFKGAVAYEQYF. CDR3 nucleotide sequence: TGCGCCAGCAGCCCCTTTAAAGGGGCGGTCGCCTACGAGCAGTACTTC.